This is a list of T cell receptor beta chains from one sample in a study of cytomegalovirus exposure and HLA in healthy donors. Produced via immunoSEQ multiplex PCR; TCRdb's table is partial and in-frame only. The data contain 200,000 to 250,000 clones, 70% to 80% of them singletons. Sequenced material: PBMCs. These receptor sequences come from a woman in her twenties or thirties in good health and CMV-seronegative. The CDR3 runs from the conserved cysteine through the conserved F or W. D genes are given only for firm matches. Some rows mark clone size as missing; the rest say once, few, many or name a class of expanded clone.

V	D	size	J	length	DNA	CDR3
TRBV4-1	-	-	TRBJ2-3	18	TGCGCCAGCAGCCAAGATCCCCCAATTCCGGGATTCACAGATACGCAGTATTTT	CASSQDPPIPGFTDTQYF
TRBV30	-	-	TRBJ1-5	14	TGTGCCTGGAGTGTGGGAGGTCGAGATCAGCCCCAGCATTTT	CAWSVGGRDQPQHF
TRBV6-1	TRBD1	-	TRBJ1-2	16	TGTGCCAGCAGTGAGCGGACAGGGGGCCTTAACTATGGCTACACCTTC	CASSERTGGLNYGYTF
TRBV6-5	-	-	TRBJ2-1	16	TGTGCCAGCAGTTACTCGATTCGGGTCCGGAGGAATGAGCAGTTCTTC	CASSYSIRVRRNEQFF
TRBV19	-	-	TRBJ2-7	12	TGTGCCAGTAGCGGGAGAGCCTACGAGCAGTACTTC	CASSGRAYEQYF
TRBV30	-	-	TRBJ2-5	11	TGTGCCTGGCTACAGGGTGAGACCCAGTACTTC	CAWLQGETQYF
TRBV6-1	-	-	TRBJ1-1	14	TGTGCCAGCAACCAAGGTCAGGGAGGGGTGGTGGCTTTCTTT	CASNQGQGGVVAFF
TRBV5-5	-	-	TRBJ2-5	14	TGTGCCAGCAGCCCTGCCGGGGTCAGAGAGACCCAGTACTTC	CASSPAGVRETQYF
TRBV29-1	TRBD1	-	TRBJ2-5	12	TGCAGCGGTGACAGGGGAGAAGAGACCCAGTACTTC	CSGDRGEETQYF
TRBV6-6	TRBD2	-	TRBJ2-5	16	TGTGCCAGCAGTTACTCTAGCGGGATGTACCAAGAGACCCAGTACTTC	CASSYSSGMYQETQYF
TRBV29-1	-	-	TRBJ1-1	11	TGCAGCGCCCTTGGGCCAAGTGAAGCTTTCTTT	CSALGPSEAFF
TRBV4-1	TRBD2	-	TRBJ2-7	16	TGCGCCAGCAGCCAAGTTCGGCGGGAGGGCCCCTACGAGCAGTACTTC	CASSQVRREGPYEQYF
TRBV21-1	-	-	TRBJ1-3	16	TGTGCCAGCAGCAAGGACAACGGCTATTCTGGAAACACCATATATTTT	CASSKDNGYSGNTIYF
TRBV19	TRBD1	-	TRBJ2-5	21	TGTGCCAGTAGTAGGGTCGCGACGGGACAGGGTTTCCCCGGTTTGGGGGAGACCCAGTACTTC	CASSRVATGQGFPGLGETQYF
TRBV28	-	few	TRBJ2-7	12	TGTGCCAGCAGCTCAGGGGTCCACGAGCAGTACTTC	CASSSGVHEQYF
TRBV14	TRBD2	-	TRBJ2-5	16	TGTGCCAGCAGCCCACTAGCGGGGGAATACCAAGAGACCCAGTACTTC	CASSPLAGEYQETQYF
TRBV5-6	-	-	TRBJ2-3	15	TGTGCCAGCAGCTTGGTTCAGGAAGGCACAGATACGCAGTATTTT	CASSLVQEGTDTQYF
TRBV7-9	-	-	TRBJ1-2	13	TGTGCCAGCAGCCACCGACAGGCCTATGGCTACACCTTC	CASSHRQAYGYTF
TRBV19	TRBD2	-	TRBJ2-5	16	TGTGCCAGTAGTCTCCGGACTAGCGGGGTTCAAGAGACCCAGTACTTC	CASSLRTSGVQETQYF
TRBV11-3	-	few	TRBJ1-6	14	TGTGCCAGCAGCTCAGGGCGCTCTAATTCACCCCTCCACTTT	CASSSGRSNSPLHF
TRBV27	TRBD2	-	TRBJ2-7	21	TGTGCCAGCAGTTTATTCCCCTTCGGGACTAGCGGGGGGCAGAGCTCCTACGAGCAGTACTTC	CASSLFPFGTSGGQSSYEQYF
TRBV5-1	TRBD2	few	TRBJ2-5	14	TGCGCCAGCAGATTGACGGGAGGGCCCAAGACCCAGTACTTC	CASRLTGGPKTQYF
TRBV29-1	-	-	TRBJ2-1	13	TGCAGCGTTGTGGGACTCGCCTACAATGAGCAGTTCTTC	CSVVGLAYNEQFF
TRBV10-2	TRBD1	-	TRBJ2-3	13	TGCGCCAGCATTCAGGGGGCGACGGATACGCAGTATTTT	CASIQGATDTQYF
TRBV5-1	-	-	TRBJ2-3	13	TGCGCCAGCAGCTCTCGTCCGTTAGATACGCAGTATTTT	CASSSRPLDTQYF
TRBV5-1	TRBD2	-	TRBJ2-5	15	TGCGCCAGCAGACAAGCGGGGGGTATGTTACCGACCCAGTACTTC	CASRQAGGMLPTQYF
TRBV13	TRBD2	-	TRBJ2-5	15	TGTGCCAGCAGCAAAAAACTAGCGGGCCAAGAGACCCAGTACTTC	CASSKKLAGQETQYF
TRBV7-9	-	-	TRBJ1-2	13	TGTGCCAGCAGCCCCCTCGAGGACTATGGCTACACCTTC	CASSPLEDYGYTF
TRBV19	-	-	TRBJ2-5	15	TGTGCCAGTATGGAGGGAAAAGACGGGAGAGGGACCCAGTACTTC	CASMEGKDGRGTQYF